The source of this T cell receptor (beta chain) is a study of PD-1 blockade in classical Hodgkin lymphoma. In the case of this clone: As yet, its antigen is unknown.

This CDR3 region has 14 residues. Trimming pared 2 bases from V and 4 bases from J, leaving 11 bases between. The germline CDR1 and CDR2 sequences are KGHSH and LQKENI. Broader study findings: Initiation of nivolumab under 1 year after ASCT led to exclusion of patients.

Measured with immunoSEQ multiplex PCR; TCRdb has only the in-frame clones, and not every one. The sample has about 24,000 clones, around 70% seen once. Every patient experienced relapse after autologous stem cell transplantation, and brentuximab vedotin exposure varied. The gene calls are TRBV18 and TRBJ1-2, with D unclear. The TCR was taken from a human donor with classical Hodgkin lymphoma. The sequenced sample was peripheral blood mononuclear cells (PBMCs), obtained at baseline. CDR3 in amino acids: CASSPTSLRYGYTF. The CDR3 nucleotides are TGTGCCAGCTCACCAACCAGCCTTCGCTATGGCTACACCTTC.